This T cell receptor beta chain was captured in a study of CD8+CD57+ T cells in acquired aplastic anemia. Study in general: Sorted cells (CD4+ and CD8+) yielded DNA amounts that averaged around 3.5 ug.

This CDR3 is built from 11 residues. Per the germline V gene, CDR1 is SGHTA and CDR2 is FQGNSA. With 5 bases removed from V and 11 bases from J, the gap between germline ends came to 12 bases. The TCR beta profiling, which covered VDJ combination and CDR3 sequence, was carried out using genomic DNA as the template. MiXCR, run by TCRdb on the reads, gives a single entry per CDR3 protein. The repertoire holds 100,000 to 150,000 distinct CDR3 sequences, almost 40% seen once, with about 2.7% in the top ten. Whoever was chosen for sequencing had shown CD8+CD57+ cell expansion by flow cytometry. Severe acquired aplastic anemia affected all patients. The blood sampling took place in patients who had so far received no therapy.

The rearrangement uses TRBV7-2 and TRBJ2-5; D is unclear. This TCR derives from a human donor with aplastic anemia. The sample comprised sorted CD4+, CD8+, or CD8+CD57+ T cells (not recorded which) from PBMCs. The CDR3 DNA reads as TGTGCCAGCAGCCCAGCAGTAGGGCAGTACTTC. Protein sequence: CASSPAVGQYF. The whole variable domain, filled in from reference TRBV7-2 and TRBJ2-5, reads GAGVSQSPSNKVTEKGKDVELRCDPISGHTALYWYRQSLGQGLEFLIYFQGNSAPDKSGLPSDRFSAERTGGSVSTLTIQRTQQEDSAVYLCASSPAVGQYFGPGTRLLVL.